The 13 T cell receptor beta chains below come from one sample, sequenced in a study of breast tumors, draining lymph nodes, adjacent tissues. MiXCR was run by TCRdb on the multiplex PCR reads, yielding one entry per CDR3 protein. Of tens of thousands of distinct CDR3 sequences listed, 55% to 80% are singletons. The source material was tumor-adjacent breast tissue. These receptors were obtained from a female donor with breast cancer. Some clones in this sample may be carry-over from other donors' samples.

This sequence joins TRBV9 and TRBJ2-3; 9 positions match TRBD1. The J call is doubtful: the DNA matches TRBJ1-5 better. Germline V gene sequence: CDR1 SGDLS, CDR2 YYNGEE. There are 16 residues in the CDR3. The CDR3: CASRAHRGLGTGTQHF. The DNA for the CDR3 is TGTGCCAGCAGAGCCCACAGGGGGCTTGGAACAGGTACGCAGCATTTT.

To note about this clonotype: This sequence may be a read error, since a much larger clone differs from it by one base. The chain uses TRBV20-1 and TRBJ1-1, with 7 bases aligning to TRBD1. From germline, CDR1 is DFQATT and CDR2 SNEGSKA (reference sequence). Trimming took 5 bases from V and 4 from J; bases not matched to a gene: 10. The CDR3 sequence is 14 residues long. The CDR3 region has the DNA TGCAGTGCTCCCGGGCAGGGGGGGGGCACTGAAGCTTTCTTT. Translated: CSAPGQGGGTEAFF.

The rearrangement uses TRBV6-5 and TRBJ1-6; 8 bases match TRBD1. From germline, CDR1 is MNHEY and CDR2 SVGAGI. The CDR3 is 14 residues long. The V segment lost 6 bases and the J segment 7 bases; nucleotides outside the gene matches: 5. The CDR3 loop reads CASRIRQGNSPLHF. The CDR3 DNA follows: TGTGCCAGCAGAATAAGACAGGGGAATTCACCCCTCCACTTT.

The table lists this clonotype with many counts. The chain's CDR3 is CASSYWGNTEAFF. Written as DNA, the CDR3 is TGTGCCAGCAGTTACTGGGGGAACACTGAAGCTTTCTTT. This rearrangement joins TRBV6-5 to TRBJ1-1; D call uncertain. The V and J ends lost 1 base and 1 base respectively, with 4 bases between them. The length of the CDR3 is 13 residues. Per the germline V gene, CDR1 is MNHEY and CDR2 is SVGAGI.

The gene calls are TRBV29-1 and TRBJ2-7, with no clear D. Trimming cost V 4 bases and J 3 bases, with 16 bases left between them. There are 14 residues in the CDR3. Germline assignment: CDR1 SQVTM and CDR2 ANQGSEA. The CDR3 sequence is CSVVYYLGNYEQYF. DNA for the CDR3: TGCAGCGTTGTTTACTACTTAGGGAACTACGAGCAGTACTTC.

The chain uses TRBV20-1 and TRBJ2-7, with D possibly called TRBD1 or TRBD2 (5 bases each). The V end lost 1 base, the J end lost 1 base, and 14 bases lay between the germline ends. The CDR3 runs 15 residues. Looked up from germline, CDR1 is DFQATT and CDR2 is SNEGSKA (reference sequence). CDR3 sequence reads: CSARGGATDSYEQYF. CDR3 in DNA: TGCAGTGCTAGAGGAGGGGCGACAGATTCCTACGAGCAGTACTTC.

The chain is built from TRBV7-2 and TRBJ2-5; 7 bases agree with TRBD2. Germline V gene lookup returns CDR1 SGHTA and CDR2 FQGNSA. After removal of 5 bases from V and 1 base from J, the junction contained 7 bases not matched to a gene. The CDR3 loop spans 15 amino acids. The CDR3: CASSPSRTSQETQYF. CDR3 sequence (DNA): TGTGCCAGCAGCCCTTCTAGGACTAGCCAAGAGACCCAGTACTTC.

To note about this clonotype: A read error may account for a junction end that differs from germline. The chain joins TRBV7-9 to TRBJ2-6; maybe TRBD1 (5 bases). The CDR3 contains 18 residues. The germline V gene has CDR1 SEHNR and CDR2 FQNEAQ (reference sequence). Here the CDR3 DNA reads TGTGCCAGCATCTGCCGTGGATGGGGAATTGGTGGGGCCCACGTCCTGACTTTC. Encoded protein: CASICRGWGIGGAHVLTF.

The J gene is TRBJ2-2, the V gene TRBV20-1; TRBD1 is a possible D gene (5 bases). This CDR3 region has 15 residues. CDR1 DFQATT and CDR2 SNEGSKA come from the germline V gene (reference sequence). V was clipped by 0 bases and J by 5 bases, with 13 bases between them. CDR3 in amino acids: CSARDRSGLTGELFF. The CDR3 nucleotides are TGCAGTGCTAGAGATCGGTCAGGGCTTACCGGGGAGCTGTTTTTT.

Concerning this clonotype: One junction end does not reproduce the germline sequence, and a read error may be involved. The V gene is TRBV6-6, the J gene TRBJ1-4; 9 bases line up with TRBD1. Germline values: CDR1 MNHNY, CDR2 SVGAGI (reference sequence). This CDR3 has 14 amino acids. The CDR3 here is CASSHSTGGEKLFF. The CDR3 nucleotides read TGTGCCAGCAGTCACTCGACAGGGGGGGAAAAACTGTTTTTT.

The genes are TRBV20-1 and TRBJ2-3; 9 positions match TRBD2. The trim removed 6 bases at V and 0 bases at J, leaving 10 bases unmatched. From germline, CDR1 is DFQATT and CDR2 SNEGSKA (reference sequence). The CDR3 is made up of 16 amino acids. DNA of the CDR3: TGCAGTGCCAGGAGCCCTAGCGGGGTTAGCACAGATACGCAGTATTTT. Residues: CSARSPSGVSTDTQYF.

This sequence joins TRBV6-1 and TRBJ2-7; 11 bases are a match to TRBD2. The CDR3 is made up of 17 amino acids. J gave up 0 bases and V 2 bases, and 6 bases lay outside the gene matches. Looked up from germline, CDR1 is MNHNS and CDR2 is SASEGT. DNA of the CDR3: TGTGCCAGCAGTGAAATCAGGCTAGCGGGGGGCTCCTACGAGCAGTACTTC. Its translation: CASSEIRLAGGSYEQYF.

Points on this clonotype: A single base separates this from a much larger clone, so it may be a read error. The chain carries TRBV27 and TRBJ1-2, with D possibly matching TRBD1 (5 bases). Germline V gives CDR1 MNHEY, CDR2 SMNVEV (reference sequence). There are 16 residues in the CDR3. V was trimmed by 4 bases and J by 7 bases, leaving 22 bases between them. As DNA, the CDR3 is TGTGCCAGCAGTTCCCCCTTGGACAAGTCGAAACTTGGCTACACCTTC. It yields the protein CASSSPLDKSKLGYTF.